These 14 T cell receptor beta chains were all obtained from the same sample, sequenced in a study of T cell responses to AZD1222 COVID-19 vaccine. TCRdb's table, derived via immunoSEQ multiplex PCR, lists solely in-frame clones and lacks some. The top ten clones hold around 7% of a sample with approximately 120,000 clones, roughly nine tenths of them seen once. Material: peripheral blood, obtained on day 0 of AZD1222 vaccination. These receptors were taken from an adult in good health.

The chain has TRBV4-1 and TRBJ1-5, with D hard to call. The CDR3 has 14 amino acids. Germline lookup yields CDR1 MGHRA and CDR2 YSYEKL. The V and J ends lost 0 bases and 1 base respectively, with 4 bases between them. The CDR3 region has the DNA TGCGCCAGCAGCCAAGATTGGAGCAATCAGCCCCAGCATTTT. It yields the protein CASSQDWSNQPQHF.

The rearrangement links TRBV2 to TRBJ1-5; D is perhaps TRBD1 (5 bases). Trimming took 2 bases from V and 7 from J, leaving 12 bases between them. CDR1 and CDR2 from the germline V gene are SNHLY and FYNNEI. This CDR3 is built from 14 residues. As DNA, the CDR3 is TGTGCCAGCAGTGAACGCGCGGAGGGGCAGCCCCAGCATTTT. Translation gives CASSERAEGQPQHF.

V is TRBV18 and J is TRBJ2-1; 7 bases fit TRBD2. Germline V lookup: CDR1 KGHSH, CDR2 LQKENI. Trimming took 3 bases from V and 7 from J; bases not matched to a gene: 9. The CDR3 totals 15 residues. CDR3 protein: CASSPPTSMPNEQFF. CDR3 DNA: TGTGCCAGCTCACCCCCGACTAGCATGCCGAATGAGCAGTTCTTC.

This clone came up once. This sequence joins TRBV18 and TRBJ2-3, with D uncertain. The CDR3 length is 11 residues. V lost 3 bases to trimming and J lost 5 bases, with 3 bases between them. Germline assignment: CDR1 KGHSH and CDR2 LQKENI. Here the CDR3 reads CASSPQDTQYF. Here the CDR3 DNA reads TGTGCCAGCTCACCTCAAGATACGCAGTATTTT.

This clone appeared once. The chain recombines TRBV9 with TRBJ1-2; a possible D gene is TRBD1 (6 bases). The CDR3 contains 16 residues. In germline, CDR1 is SGDLS, CDR2 YYNGEE. Trimming left V 3 bases short and J 3 bases short, with 18 bases between. The CDR3 sequence is CASSEQGRGPYYGYTF. The CDR3 DNA follows: TGTGCCAGCAGCGAACAGGGCCGGGGTCCTTACTATGGCTACACCTTC.

The V call is TRBV30, the J call TRBJ2-7; possibly TRBD2 for D (7 bases). V was trimmed by 2 bases and J by 2 bases, leaving 13 bases between them. The CDR3 totals 14 residues. The germline CDR1 and CDR2 sequences are GTSNPN and SVGIG (reference sequence). The CDR3 sequence is CAWSRGEGPYEQYF. In nucleotides, the CDR3 is TGTGCCTGGAGTAGGGGGGAGGGGCCCTACGAGCAGTACTTC.

The chain carries TRBV4-1 and TRBJ1-1; 8 bases align to TRBD1. Germline CDR1 reads MGHRA; CDR2 reads YSYEKL. With V trimmed by 2 bases and J by 3 bases, 2 bases remained unmatched. The CDR3 contains 14 residues. For the CDR3, the DNA is TGCGCCAGCAGCCAACGACAGGGGTACACTGAAGCTTTCTTT. Translation: CASSQRQGYTEAFF.

This clone has just a few counts. The V and J genes are TRBV6-2 or TRBV6-3 and TRBJ1-5; a possible D gene is TRBD1 (5 bases). The CDR3 has 14 amino acids. CDR1 and CDR2 from the germline V gene are MNHEY and SVGEGT. Trimming took off 5 bases at V and 5 bases at J, with 13 bases between the two ends. CDR3 amino acids: CASSPHGTDQPQHF. The CDR3 DNA is TGTGCCAGCAGTCCCCACGGGACCGATCAGCCCCAGCATTTT.

This clone was seen only once. CDR3 sequence: CSTRTGGAFF. CDR3 DNA: TGCAGCACGCGGACAGGGGGAGCTTTCTTT. The chain carries TRBV29-1 and TRBJ1-1; 10 bases align to TRBD1. Germline-derived CDR1 and CDR2 are SQVTM and ANQGSEA. J lost 10 bases, V lost 8 bases, and 4 bases had no gene match. CDR3 length: 10 amino acids.

V and J are TRBV10-2 and TRBJ2-1; 12 bases fit TRBD2. The CDR3 length is 15 residues. V shed 7 bases, J shed 4 bases, and the junction held 5 bases outside the gene matches. Germline CDR1 and CDR2: WSHSY and SAAADI. Written as DNA, the CDR3 is TGCGCCAGCATCCAACTAGCGGGAGGTTACAATGAGCAGTTCTTC. It codes for CASIQLAGGYNEQFF.

The chain has TRBV2 and TRBJ1-5; 8 bases are a match to TRBD1. Germline V lookup: CDR1 SNHLY, CDR2 FYNNEI. Germline trimming cut 7 bases from V and 9 bases from J; bases unmatched to any gene: 11. The CDR3 is 14 amino acids. CDR3 protein: CASNLGQGTSPQHF. Written as DNA, the CDR3 is TGTGCCAGCAACCTTGGACAGGGCACGTCGCCCCAGCATTTT.

The genes are TRBV5-6 and TRBJ1-2; D not certain. The germline V gene has CDR1 SGHDT and CDR2 YYEEEE. The CDR3 extends over 12 amino acids. Trimming took 4 bases from V and 2 from J, leaving 6 bases between them. The CDR3 reads CASSGMNYGYTF. CDR3 nucleotide sequence: TGTGCCAGCAGCGGCATGAACTATGGCTACACCTTC.

The V and J genes are TRBV18 and TRBJ1-5, with TRBD1 as a possible D gene (5 bases). CDR3 size: 14 residues. Trimming cost V 8 bases and J 0 bases, with 11 bases left between them. In germline, CDR1 is KGHSH, CDR2 LQKENI. The CDR3 loop reads CASHGADSNQPQHF. The CDR3 nucleotides read TGTGCCAGCCACGGGGCGGATAGCAATCAGCCCCAGCATTTT.

This chain connects TRBV5-1 to TRBJ1-4; a possible D gene is TRBD1 (6 bases). Trimming shortened V by 2 bases and J by 8 bases, and 16 bases separated the two germline ends. The CDR3 extends over 15 amino acids. The germline CDR1 and CDR2 sequences are SGHRS and YFSETQ. The CDR3 DNA reads as TGCGCCAGCAGCTTCACAACGACAGGTCGGGAAAAACTGTTTTTT. Translation gives CASSFTTTGREKLFF. Drawing the rest from reference TRBV5-1 and TRBJ1-4, the complete variable domain is KAGVTQTPRYLIKTRGQQVTLSCSPISGHRSVSWYQQTPGQGLQFLFEYFSETQRNKGNFPGRFSGRQFSNSRSEMNVSTLELGDSALYLCASSFTTTGREKLFFGSGTQLSVL.